The entry below describes one T cell receptor beta chain. It lacks a known antigen. Base qualities are not recorded, but no much larger clone differs from it by a single base. V is pared back by 4 bases and J by 3 bases, with 17 bases lying between the germline termini. The CDR3, from cysteine to phenylalanine, totals 17 residues. The CDR3 DNA has 51 bases and is translated from base 1. In the germline V gene, CDR1 corresponds to SGHDT and CDR2 to YYEEEE. Amplification of TCR beta CDR3 regions was carried out from RNA transcripts. The first round of RT-PCR for the TCR CDR3 was performed with the HTBI primer set and the Qiagen OneStep RT-PCR kit. Libraries were constructed in a second round of multiplex PCR, after which size selection and purification were carried out. The libraries were sequenced on an Illumina HiSeq2000 using paired-end 100 bp reads. In the authors' own workflow: SOAPnuke was used to process the raw data, removing reads that contained adapters or uncalled bases, had a mean Phred below 15, or lacked an exact match to the constant primer or identifier. COPE v1.2.5 was used to merge the high-quality paired reads, and each unique nucleotide sequence was defined as a clonotype. MiTCR v1.1 was used to align clonotypes to the IMGT TRBV, TRBD and TRBJ reference segments. The analysis was restricted to V-J combinations with a frequency above 0.0001, which together covered 99.2% of the repertoires. The TCS score was defined as the ratio of F50 (clonal expansion) to E x V (chaos), calculated using BLOSUM62-based TCRdist between CDR3 peptides within each V-J. Welch's t-statistics and random forest reduced some 510 V-J features to about 13, which were used in a naive Bayes classifier (R e1071). TCRdb trimmed the raw reads at Q25, called clones with MiXCR and kept productive beta chains. Every CDR3 protein is listed once, alongside the most common genes and DNA of its rows. TCRdb's processing, not the study's, gives the V and J calls here. Counted in this sample were around 690,000 distinct CDR3 sequences; roughly 20% of them appeared once. Of the sample, under 35% falls within the top ten clones.

Ophthalmopathy patients had moderately to severely active disease, with a Clinical Activity Score of 3 or more, a NOSPECS grade of 4 or more, and a disease duration of less than 3 months. Patients with uncontrolled infections, other autoimmune diseases, pregnancy or lactation were excluded. Clinical symptoms, serum thyroxine and TRAb, thyroid ultrasound, and orbital computed tomography formed the basis for the diagnoses. PBMCs were isolated from roughly 10 ml of fresh peripheral blood by Ficoll-Paque density gradient centrifugation. Total RNA was extracted with Trizol reagent, and quality was checked on an Agilent 2100 Bioanalyzer. This entry is derived from a study of T cells in Graves' hyperthyroidism and ophthalmopathy (dated by TCRdb to 2018 to 2020). Describing the broader study: Peripheral blood samples were taken at initial diagnosis, before any treatment was given. The roughly 94 discovery patients were randomly divided into training and test sets at a 7:3 ratio. To identify TCR V-J signatures that set the groups apart, the researchers used a discovery cohort of 90 to 100 patients, made up of around 40 with Graves' ophthalmopathy and 55 to 65 with stable Graves' hyperthyroidism. In several Graves' hyperthyroidism patients, the study also compared T-cell repertoires from thyroid tissue with T-cell repertoires from blood. Following sampling, methimazole starting at 30 mg daily was given to hyperthyroidism patients, and high-dose intravenous methylprednisolone was given to ophthalmopathy patients. Prospective prediction of ophthalmopathy was tested in an independent validation cohort of 18 to 20 hyperthyroidism patients and some 17 patients who later progressed to ophthalmopathy. According to the paper, TCR Vbeta CDR3 sequencing was carried out on around 140 peripheral blood samples, which came from 40 to 45 ophthalmopathy, 70 to 80 hyperthyroidism and about 17 progressor patients. What the study reported, not specific to this receptor: Most expanded thyroid clonotypes (frequency above 0.001) were also detected in blood, a finding suggesting that blood repertoires may reflect thyroid immune responses. A model built on a 13 V-J signature distinguished ophthalmopathy from stable hyperthyroidism, reaching 85% to 90% sensitivity and approximately 81% specificity in cross-validation and 80%/75% in testing. Sample size was not statistically predetermined, and blinding of investigators to group allocation was not performed. In validation, the model predicted progression to ophthalmopathy with about 71% sensitivity and about 73% specificity, a median of about six months before onset.

This sequence originates from a man aged 25 to 40 with Graves' ophthalmopathy. The chain employs TRBV5-6 and TRBJ2-6; the D gene is perhaps TRBD1, from 7 matching bases. The specimen was blood. The CDR3 loop reads CASSLRQGGFGANVLTF. The DNA sequence is as follows: TGTGCCAGCAGCCTTAGACAGGGAGGCTTTGGGGCCAACGTCCTGACTTTC.